This record concerns one T cell receptor (beta chain) sequence. Its antigen remains unknown. This record belongs to a study of cytomegalovirus exposure and HLA in healthy donors. Study-level findings and limits: Further analysis, carried out later, found HLA-associated TCR beta chains more clonally expanded than equally common other chains. Roughly uniform sequencing depth across donors was assumed, possibly incorrectly. V- and J-gene trimming in TCR beta was tied to a missense DCLRE1C variant by an analysis performed later.

The donors (healthy individuals) were bone marrow donors. V gave up 1 base and J gave up 0 bases; unmatched junction bases: 3. CDR1 is MGHDK and CDR2 is SYGVNS in the germline V gene. The length of the CDR3 is 16 residues. Researchers ran the PCR with 60 Vbeta and 13 Jbeta primers. Assay: immunoSEQ multiplex PCR; the TCRdb copy retains only in-frame clones and omits some. The table includes roughly 99,000 clones, approximately 81% detected once. Input material: PBMCs. The chain carries TRBV25-1 and TRBJ2-1, with 7 bases aligning to TRBD2. This TCR derives from a male donor in good health and CMV-seropositive. CDR3 region: CASSESGGGSYNEQFF. DNA of the CDR3: TGTGCCAGCAGTGAATCGGGCGGGGGCTCCTACAATGAGCAGTTCTTC.